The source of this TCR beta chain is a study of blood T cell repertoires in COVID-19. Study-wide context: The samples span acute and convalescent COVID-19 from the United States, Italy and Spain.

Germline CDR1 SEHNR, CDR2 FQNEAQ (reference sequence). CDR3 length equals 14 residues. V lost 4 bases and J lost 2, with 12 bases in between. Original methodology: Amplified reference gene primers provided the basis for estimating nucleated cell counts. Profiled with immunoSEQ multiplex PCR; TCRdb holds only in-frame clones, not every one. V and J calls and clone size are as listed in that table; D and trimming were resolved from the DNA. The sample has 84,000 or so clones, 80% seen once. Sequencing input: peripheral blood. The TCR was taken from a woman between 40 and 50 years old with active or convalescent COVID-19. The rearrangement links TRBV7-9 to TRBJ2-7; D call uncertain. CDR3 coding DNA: TGTGCCAGCAGCTCCCCGAGTTCCCCCTACGAGCAGTACTTC. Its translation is CASSSPSSPYEQYF.